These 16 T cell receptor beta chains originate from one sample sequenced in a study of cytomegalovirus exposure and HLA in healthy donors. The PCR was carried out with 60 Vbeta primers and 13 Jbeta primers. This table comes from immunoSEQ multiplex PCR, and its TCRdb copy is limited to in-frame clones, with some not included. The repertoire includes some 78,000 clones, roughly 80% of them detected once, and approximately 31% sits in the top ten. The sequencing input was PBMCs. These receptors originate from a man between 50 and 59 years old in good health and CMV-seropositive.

The DNA of the CDR3 is TGTGCTAGTGGTATAGGACAGAAAGTCTACGAGCAGTACTTC. Translation: CASGIGQKVYEQYF. The rearrangement joins TRBV12-5 to TRBJ2-7, with a tentative D call TRBD1 (6 bases). This CDR3 is built from 14 residues. CDR1 is LGHNT and CDR2 is FRNRAP in the germline V gene. V was cut by 5 bases and J by 3 bases, with 14 bases left in between.

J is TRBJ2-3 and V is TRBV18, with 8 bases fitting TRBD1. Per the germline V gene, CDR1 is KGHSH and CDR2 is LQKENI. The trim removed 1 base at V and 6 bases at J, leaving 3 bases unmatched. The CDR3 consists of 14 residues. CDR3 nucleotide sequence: TGTGCCAGCTCACCACGACAGGGGTCGGATACGCAGTATTTT. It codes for CASSPRQGSDTQYF.

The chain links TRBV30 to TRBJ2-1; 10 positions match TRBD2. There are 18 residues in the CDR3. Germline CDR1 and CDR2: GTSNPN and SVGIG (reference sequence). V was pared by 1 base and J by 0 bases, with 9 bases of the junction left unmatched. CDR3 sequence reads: CAWSDLMWTSGSYNEQFF. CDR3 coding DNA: TGTGCCTGGAGTGATCTAATGTGGACTAGCGGCTCCTACAATGAGCAGTTCTTC. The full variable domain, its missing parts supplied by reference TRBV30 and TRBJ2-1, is SQTIHQWPATLVQPVGSPLSLECTVEGTSNPNLYWYRQAAGRGLQLLFYSVGIGQISSEVPQNLSASRPQDRQFILSSKKLLLSDSGFYLCAWSDLMWTSGSYNEQFFGPGTRLTVL.

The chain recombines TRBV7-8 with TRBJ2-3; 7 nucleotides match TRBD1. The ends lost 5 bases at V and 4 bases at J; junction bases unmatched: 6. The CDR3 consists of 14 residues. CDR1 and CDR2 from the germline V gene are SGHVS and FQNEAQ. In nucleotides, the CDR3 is TGTGCCAGCAGCAGAGACAGGGATGCAGATACGCAGTATTTT. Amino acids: CASSRDRDADTQYF.

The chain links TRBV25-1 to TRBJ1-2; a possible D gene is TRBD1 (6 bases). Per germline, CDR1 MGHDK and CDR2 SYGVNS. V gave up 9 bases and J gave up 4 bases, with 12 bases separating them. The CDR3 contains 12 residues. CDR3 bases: TGTGCCAGTACCGGGGGGCTCTATGGCTACACCTTC. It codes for CASTGGLYGYTF.

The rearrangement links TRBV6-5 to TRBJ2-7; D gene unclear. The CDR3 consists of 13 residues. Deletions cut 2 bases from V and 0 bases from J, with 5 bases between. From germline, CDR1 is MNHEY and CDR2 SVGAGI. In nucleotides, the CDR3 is TGTGCCAGCAGTTACACGAGCTCCTACGAGCAGTACTTC. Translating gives CASSYTSSYEQYF.

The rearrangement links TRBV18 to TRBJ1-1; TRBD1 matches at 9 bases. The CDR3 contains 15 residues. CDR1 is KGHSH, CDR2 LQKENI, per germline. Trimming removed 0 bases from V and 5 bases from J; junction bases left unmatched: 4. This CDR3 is CASSPPGTGWTEAFF. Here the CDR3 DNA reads TGTGCCAGCTCACCACCGGGGACAGGGTGGACTGAAGCTTTCTTT.

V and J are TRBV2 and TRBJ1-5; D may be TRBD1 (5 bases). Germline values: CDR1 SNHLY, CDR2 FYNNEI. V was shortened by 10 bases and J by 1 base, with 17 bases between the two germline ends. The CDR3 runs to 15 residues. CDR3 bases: TGTGCCACCACCATCGACAGATTCAGCAATCAGCCCCAGCATTTT. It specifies CATTIDRFSNQPQHF. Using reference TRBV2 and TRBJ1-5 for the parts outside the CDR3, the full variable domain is EPEVTQTPSHQVTQMGQEVILRCVPISNHLYFYWYRQILGQKVEFLVSFYNNEISEKSEIFDDQFSVERPDGSNFTLKIRSTKLEDSAMYFCATTIDRFSNQPQHFGDGTRLSIL.

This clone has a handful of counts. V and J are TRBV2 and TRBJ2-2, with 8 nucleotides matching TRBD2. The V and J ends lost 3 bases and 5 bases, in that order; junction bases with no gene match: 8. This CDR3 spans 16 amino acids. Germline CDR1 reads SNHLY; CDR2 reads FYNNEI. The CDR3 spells CASSERTSGITGELFF. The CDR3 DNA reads TGTGCCAGCAGTGAGCGAACTAGCGGAATAACCGGGGAGCTGTTTTTT.

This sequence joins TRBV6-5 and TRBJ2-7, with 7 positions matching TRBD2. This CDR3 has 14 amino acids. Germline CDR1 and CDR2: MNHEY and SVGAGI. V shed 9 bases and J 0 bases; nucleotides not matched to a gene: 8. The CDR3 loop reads CASTGGISSYEQYF. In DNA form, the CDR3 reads TGTGCCAGTACGGGGGGAATTAGCTCCTACGAGCAGTACTTC.

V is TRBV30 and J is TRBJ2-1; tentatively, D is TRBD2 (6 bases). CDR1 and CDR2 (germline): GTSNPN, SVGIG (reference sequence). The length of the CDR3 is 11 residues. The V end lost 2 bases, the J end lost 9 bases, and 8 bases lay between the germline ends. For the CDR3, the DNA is TGTGCCTGGAGTTCGGAGGGTGAGCAGTTCTTC. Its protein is CAWSSEGEQFF.

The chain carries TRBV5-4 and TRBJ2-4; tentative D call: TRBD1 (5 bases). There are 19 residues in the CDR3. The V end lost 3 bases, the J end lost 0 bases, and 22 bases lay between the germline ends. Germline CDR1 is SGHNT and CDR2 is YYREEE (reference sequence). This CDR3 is CASSSPRADQGLAKNIQYF. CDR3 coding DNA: TGTGCCAGCAGCTCCCCCCGTGCCGACCAGGGCCTAGCCAAAAACATTCAGTACTTC.

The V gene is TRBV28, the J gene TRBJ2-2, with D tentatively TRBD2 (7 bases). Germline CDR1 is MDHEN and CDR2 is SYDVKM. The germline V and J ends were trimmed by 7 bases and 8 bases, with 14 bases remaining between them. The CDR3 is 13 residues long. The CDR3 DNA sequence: TGTGCCAGCAAGGGGGGGATAGTGGGGGAGCTGTTTTTT. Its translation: CASKGGIVGELFF.

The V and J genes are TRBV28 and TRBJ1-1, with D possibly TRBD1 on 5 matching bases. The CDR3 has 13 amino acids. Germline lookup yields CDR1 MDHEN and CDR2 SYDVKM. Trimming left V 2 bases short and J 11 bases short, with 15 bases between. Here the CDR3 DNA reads TGTGCCAGCAGTTTAAGCCACGGGGGGAGTGCTTTCTTT. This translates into CASSLSHGGSAFF.

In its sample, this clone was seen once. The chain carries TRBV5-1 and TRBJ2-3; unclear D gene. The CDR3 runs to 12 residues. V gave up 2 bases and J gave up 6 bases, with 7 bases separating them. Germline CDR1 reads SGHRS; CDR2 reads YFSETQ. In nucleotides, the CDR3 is TGCGCCAGCAGCTTCGGAGCGGATACGCAGTATTTT. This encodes CASSFGADTQYF.

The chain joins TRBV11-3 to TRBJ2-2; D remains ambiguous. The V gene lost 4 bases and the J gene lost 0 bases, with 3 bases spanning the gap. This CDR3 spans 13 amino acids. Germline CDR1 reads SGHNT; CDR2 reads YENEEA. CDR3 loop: CASSSTNTGELFF. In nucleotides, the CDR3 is TGTGCCAGCAGCTCCACGAACACCGGGGAGCTGTTTTTT.